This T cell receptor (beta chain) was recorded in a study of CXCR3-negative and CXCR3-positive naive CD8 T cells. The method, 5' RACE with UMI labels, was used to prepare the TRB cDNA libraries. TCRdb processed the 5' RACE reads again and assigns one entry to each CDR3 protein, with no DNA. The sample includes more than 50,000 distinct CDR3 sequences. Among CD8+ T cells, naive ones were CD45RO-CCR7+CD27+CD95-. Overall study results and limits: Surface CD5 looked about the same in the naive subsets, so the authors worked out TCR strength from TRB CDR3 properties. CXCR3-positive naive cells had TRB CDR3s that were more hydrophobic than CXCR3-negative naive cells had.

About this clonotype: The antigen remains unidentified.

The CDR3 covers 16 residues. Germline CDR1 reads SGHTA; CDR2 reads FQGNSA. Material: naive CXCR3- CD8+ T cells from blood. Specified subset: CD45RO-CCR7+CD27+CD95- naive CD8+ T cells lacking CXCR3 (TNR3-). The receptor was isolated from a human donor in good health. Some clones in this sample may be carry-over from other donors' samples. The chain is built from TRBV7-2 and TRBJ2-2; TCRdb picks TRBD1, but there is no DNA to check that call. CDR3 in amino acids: CASSLFGGGITGELFF. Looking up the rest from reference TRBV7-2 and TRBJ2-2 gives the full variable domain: GAGVSQSPSNKVTEKGKDVELRCDPISGHTALYWYRQSLGQGLEFLIYFQGNSAPDKSGLPSDRFSAERTGGSVSTLTIQRTQQEDSAVYLCASSLFGGGITGELFFGEGSRLTVL.